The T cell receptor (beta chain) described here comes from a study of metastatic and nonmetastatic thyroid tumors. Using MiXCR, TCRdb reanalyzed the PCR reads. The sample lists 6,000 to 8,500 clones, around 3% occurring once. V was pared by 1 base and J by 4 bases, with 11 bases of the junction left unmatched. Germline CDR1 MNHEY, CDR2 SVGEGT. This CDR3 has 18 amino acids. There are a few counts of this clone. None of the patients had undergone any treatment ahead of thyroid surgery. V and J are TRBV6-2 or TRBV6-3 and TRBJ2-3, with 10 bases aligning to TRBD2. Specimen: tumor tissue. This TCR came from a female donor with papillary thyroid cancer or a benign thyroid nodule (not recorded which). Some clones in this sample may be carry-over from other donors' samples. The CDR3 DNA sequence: TGTGCCAGCAGTTACTGTACCGGGGTAGCGGGAGGAGCAGATACGCAGTATTTT. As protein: CASSYCTGVAGGADTQYF.